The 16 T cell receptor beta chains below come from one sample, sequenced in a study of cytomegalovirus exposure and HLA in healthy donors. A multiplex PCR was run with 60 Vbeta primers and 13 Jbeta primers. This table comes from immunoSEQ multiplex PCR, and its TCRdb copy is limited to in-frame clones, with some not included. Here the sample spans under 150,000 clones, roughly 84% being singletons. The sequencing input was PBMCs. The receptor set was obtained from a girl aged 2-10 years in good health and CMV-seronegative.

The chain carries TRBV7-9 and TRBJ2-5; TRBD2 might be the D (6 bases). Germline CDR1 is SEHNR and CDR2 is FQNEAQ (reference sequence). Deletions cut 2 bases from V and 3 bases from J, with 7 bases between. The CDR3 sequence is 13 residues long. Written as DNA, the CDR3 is TGTGCCAGCAGCTTATGGGGGGAAGAGACCCAGTACTTC. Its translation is CASSLWGEETQYF.

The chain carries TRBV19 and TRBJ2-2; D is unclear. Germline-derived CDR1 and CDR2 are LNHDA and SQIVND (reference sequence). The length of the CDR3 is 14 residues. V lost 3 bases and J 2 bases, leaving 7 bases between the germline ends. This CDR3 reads CASSMSLNTGELFF. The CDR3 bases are TGTGCCAGTAGTATGAGTCTTAACACCGGGGAGCTGTTTTTT.

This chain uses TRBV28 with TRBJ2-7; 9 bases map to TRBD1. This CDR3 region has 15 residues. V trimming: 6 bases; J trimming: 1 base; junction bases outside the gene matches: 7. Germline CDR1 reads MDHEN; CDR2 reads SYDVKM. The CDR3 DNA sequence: TGTGCCAGCAGCCCTACCGGGACAGGGTCCTACGAGCAGTACTTC. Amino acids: CASSPTGTGSYEQYF.

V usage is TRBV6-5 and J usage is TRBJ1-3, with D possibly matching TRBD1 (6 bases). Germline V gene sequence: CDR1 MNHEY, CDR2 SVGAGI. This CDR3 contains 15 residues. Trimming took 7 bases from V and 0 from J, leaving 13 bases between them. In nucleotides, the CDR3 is TGTGCCAGCACTCGGGACATCAGCTCTGGAAACACCATATATTTT. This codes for CASTRDISSGNTIYF.

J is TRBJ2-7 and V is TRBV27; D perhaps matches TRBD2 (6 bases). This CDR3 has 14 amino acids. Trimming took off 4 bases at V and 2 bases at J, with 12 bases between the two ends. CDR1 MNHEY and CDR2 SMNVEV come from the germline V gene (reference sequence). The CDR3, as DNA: TGTGCCAGCAGTTCGGGGACTGCGGCCTACGAGCAGTACTTC. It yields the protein CASSSGTAAYEQYF.

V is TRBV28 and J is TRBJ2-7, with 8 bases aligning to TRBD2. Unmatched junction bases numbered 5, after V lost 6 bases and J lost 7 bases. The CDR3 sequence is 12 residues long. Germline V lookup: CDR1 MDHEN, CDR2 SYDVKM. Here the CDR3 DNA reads TGTGCCAGCAGAGCGGGAGCTGGGGAGCAGTACTTC. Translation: CASRAGAGEQYF.

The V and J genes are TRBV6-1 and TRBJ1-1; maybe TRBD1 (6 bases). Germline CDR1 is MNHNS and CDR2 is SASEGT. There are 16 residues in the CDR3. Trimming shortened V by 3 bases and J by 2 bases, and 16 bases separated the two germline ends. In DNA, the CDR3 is TGTGCCAGCAGTGATGGACAGTGGGGGGGAAACACTGAAGCTTTCTTT. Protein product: CASSDGQWGGNTEAFF.

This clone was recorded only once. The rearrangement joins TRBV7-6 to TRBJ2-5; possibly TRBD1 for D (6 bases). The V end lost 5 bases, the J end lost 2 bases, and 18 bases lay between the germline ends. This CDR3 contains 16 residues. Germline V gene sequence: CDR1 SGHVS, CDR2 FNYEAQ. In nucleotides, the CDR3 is TGTGCCAGCAGCGCTACGGACAGAGATGCTCAAGAGACCCAGTACTTC. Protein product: CASSATDRDAQETQYF.

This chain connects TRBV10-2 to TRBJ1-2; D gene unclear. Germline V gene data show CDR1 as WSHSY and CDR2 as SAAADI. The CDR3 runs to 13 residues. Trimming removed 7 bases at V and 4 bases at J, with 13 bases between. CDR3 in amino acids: CASTLTEGYGYTF. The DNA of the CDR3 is TGCGCCAGCACCCTCACGGAGGGCTATGGCTACACCTTC.

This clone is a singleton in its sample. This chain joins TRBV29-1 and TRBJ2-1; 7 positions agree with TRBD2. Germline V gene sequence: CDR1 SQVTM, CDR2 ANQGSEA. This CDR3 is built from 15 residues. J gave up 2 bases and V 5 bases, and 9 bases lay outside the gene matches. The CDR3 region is CSVIPSGRAYNEQFF. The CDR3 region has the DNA TGCAGCGTTATCCCTAGCGGAAGGGCCTACAATGAGCAGTTCTTC.

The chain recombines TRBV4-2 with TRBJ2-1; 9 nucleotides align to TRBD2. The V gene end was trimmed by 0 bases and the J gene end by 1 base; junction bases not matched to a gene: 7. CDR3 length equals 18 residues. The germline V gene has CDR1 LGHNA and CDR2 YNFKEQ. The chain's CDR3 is CASSQDPAGGPSYNEQFF. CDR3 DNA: TGTGCCAGCAGCCAAGATCCGGCGGGAGGGCCATCCTACAATGAGCAGTTCTTC.

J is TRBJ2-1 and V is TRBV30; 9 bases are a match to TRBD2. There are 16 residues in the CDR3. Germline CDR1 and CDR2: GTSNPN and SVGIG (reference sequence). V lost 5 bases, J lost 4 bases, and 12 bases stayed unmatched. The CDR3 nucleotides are TGTGCCTGGGTTTCAGGGGCGGGAGGGCCTTACAATGAGCAGTTCTTC. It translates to CAWVSGAGGPYNEQFF. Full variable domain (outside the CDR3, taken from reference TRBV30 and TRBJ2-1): SQTIHQWPATLVQPVGSPLSLECTVEGTSNPNLYWYRQAAGRGLQLLFYSVGIGQISSEVPQNLSASRPQDRQFILSSKKLLLSDSGFYLCAWVSGAGGPYNEQFFGPGTRLTVL.

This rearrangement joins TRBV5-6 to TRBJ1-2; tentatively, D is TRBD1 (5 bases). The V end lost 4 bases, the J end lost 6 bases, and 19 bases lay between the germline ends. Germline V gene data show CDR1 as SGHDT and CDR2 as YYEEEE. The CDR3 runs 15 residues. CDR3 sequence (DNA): TGTGCCAGCAGCCAATTTAATCGTGGGGCGCATGGCTACACCTTC. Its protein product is CASSQFNRGAHGYTF.

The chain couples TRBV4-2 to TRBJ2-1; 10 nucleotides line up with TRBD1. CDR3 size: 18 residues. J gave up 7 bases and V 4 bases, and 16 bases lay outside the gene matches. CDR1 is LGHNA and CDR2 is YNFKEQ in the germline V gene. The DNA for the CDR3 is TGTGCCAGCAGCCCAAACCCTTCACCGGGACAGGGGTCGAATGAGCAGTTCTTC. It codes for CASSPNPSPGQGSNEQFF.

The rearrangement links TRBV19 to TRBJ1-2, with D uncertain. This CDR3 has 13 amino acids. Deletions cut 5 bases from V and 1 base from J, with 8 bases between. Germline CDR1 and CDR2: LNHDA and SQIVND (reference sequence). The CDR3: CASSFRGNYGYTF. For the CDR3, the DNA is TGTGCCAGTAGTTTTCGCGGTAACTATGGCTACACCTTC. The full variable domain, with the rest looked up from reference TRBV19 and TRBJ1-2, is DGGITQSPKYLFRKEGQNVTLSCEQNLNHDAMYWYRQDPGQGLRLIYYSQIVNDFQKGDIAEGYSVSREKKESFPLTVTSAQKNPTAFYLCASSFRGNYGYTFGSGTRLTVV.

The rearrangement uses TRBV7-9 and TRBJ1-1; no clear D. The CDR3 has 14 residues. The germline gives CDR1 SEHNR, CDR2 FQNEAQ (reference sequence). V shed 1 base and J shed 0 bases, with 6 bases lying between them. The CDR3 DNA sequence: TGTGCCAGCAGCTTAGGGCAGATGAACACTGAAGCTTTCTTT. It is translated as CASSLGQMNTEAFF. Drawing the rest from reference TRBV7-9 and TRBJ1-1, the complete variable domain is DTGVSQNPRHKITKRGQNVTFRCDPISEHNRLYWYRQTLGQGPEFLTYFQNEAQLEKSRLLSDRFSAERPKGSFSTLEIQRTEQGDSAMYLCASSLGQMNTEAFFGQGTRLTVV.